This T cell receptor (beta chain) was sequenced in a study of blood T cell repertoires in COVID-19. Study-level background: The samples span acute and convalescent COVID-19 from the United States, Italy and Spain.

Seattle's cohort entered during active infection and was followed longitudinally. Sequencing was performed with immunoSEQ multiplex PCR; in TCRdb, only in-frame clones are kept and a portion is missing. The data contain about 160,000 clones, roughly 80% of them seen just once; the ten biggest clones take up 6.5% to 8.5%. The germline V gene has CDR1 SGHDT and CDR2 YYEEEE. V was shortened by 4 bases and J by 0 bases, with 8 bases between the two germline ends. The CDR3 length is 14 residues. The chain uses TRBV5-6 and TRBJ2-4, with D maybe TRBD1 (5 bases). The sequence was obtained from a middle-aged woman with COVID-19, enrolled during active disease. The specimen sequenced was peripheral blood. The CDR3 loop reads CASSLGQAKNIQYF. The CDR3 coding sequence is TGTGCCAGCAGCCTAGGACAAGCCAAAAACATTCAGTACTTC.